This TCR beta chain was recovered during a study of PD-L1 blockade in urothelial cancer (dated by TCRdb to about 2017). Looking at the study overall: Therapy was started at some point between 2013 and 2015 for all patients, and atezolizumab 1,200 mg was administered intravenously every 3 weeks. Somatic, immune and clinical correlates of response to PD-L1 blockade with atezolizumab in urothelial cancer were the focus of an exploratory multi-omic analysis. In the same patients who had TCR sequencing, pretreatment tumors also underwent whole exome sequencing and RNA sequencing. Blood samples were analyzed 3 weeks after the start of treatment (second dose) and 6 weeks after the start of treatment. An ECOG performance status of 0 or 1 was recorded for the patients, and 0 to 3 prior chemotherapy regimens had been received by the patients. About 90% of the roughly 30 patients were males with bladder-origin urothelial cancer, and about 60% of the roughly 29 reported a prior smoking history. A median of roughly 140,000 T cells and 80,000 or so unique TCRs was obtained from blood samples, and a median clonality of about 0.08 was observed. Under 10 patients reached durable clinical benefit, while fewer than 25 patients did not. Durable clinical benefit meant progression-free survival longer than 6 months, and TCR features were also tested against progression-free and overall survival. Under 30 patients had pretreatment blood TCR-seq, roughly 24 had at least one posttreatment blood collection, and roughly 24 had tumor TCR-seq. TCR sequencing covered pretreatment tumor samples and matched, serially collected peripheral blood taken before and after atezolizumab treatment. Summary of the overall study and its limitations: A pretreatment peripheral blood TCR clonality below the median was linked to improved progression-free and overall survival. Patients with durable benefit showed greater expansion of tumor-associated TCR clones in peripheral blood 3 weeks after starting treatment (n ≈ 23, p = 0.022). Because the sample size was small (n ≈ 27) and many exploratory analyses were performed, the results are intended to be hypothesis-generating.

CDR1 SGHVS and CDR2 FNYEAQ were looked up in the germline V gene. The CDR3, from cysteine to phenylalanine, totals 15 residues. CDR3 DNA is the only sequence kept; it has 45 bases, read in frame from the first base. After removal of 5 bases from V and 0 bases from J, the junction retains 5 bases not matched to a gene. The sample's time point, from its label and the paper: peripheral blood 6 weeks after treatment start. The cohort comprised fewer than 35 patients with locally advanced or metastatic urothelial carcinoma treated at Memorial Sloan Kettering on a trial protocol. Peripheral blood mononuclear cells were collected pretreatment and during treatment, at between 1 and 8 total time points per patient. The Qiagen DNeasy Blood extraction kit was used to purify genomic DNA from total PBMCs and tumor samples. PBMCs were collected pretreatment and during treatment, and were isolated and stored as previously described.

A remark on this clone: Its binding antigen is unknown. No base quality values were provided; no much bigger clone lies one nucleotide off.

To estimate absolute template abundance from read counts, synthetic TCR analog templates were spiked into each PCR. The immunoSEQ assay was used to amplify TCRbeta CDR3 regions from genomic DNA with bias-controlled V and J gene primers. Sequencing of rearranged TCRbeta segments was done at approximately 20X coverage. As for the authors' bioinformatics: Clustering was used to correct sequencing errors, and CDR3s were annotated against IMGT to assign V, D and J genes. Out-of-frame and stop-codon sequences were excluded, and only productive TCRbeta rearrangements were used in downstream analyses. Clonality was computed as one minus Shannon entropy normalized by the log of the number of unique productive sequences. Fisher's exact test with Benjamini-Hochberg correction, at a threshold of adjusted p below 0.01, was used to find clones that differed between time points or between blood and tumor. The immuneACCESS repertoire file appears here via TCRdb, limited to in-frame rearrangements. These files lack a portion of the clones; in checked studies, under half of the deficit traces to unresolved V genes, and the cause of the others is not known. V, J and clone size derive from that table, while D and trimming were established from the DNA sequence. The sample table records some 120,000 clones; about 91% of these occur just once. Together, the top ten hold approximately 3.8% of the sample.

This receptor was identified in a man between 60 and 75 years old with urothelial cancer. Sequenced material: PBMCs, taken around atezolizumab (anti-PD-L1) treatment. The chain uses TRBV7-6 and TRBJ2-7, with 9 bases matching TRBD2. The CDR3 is CASSSNSGSSYEQYF. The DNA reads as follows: TGTGCCAGCAGCAGCAATAGCGGGAGCTCCTACGAGCAGTACTTC.